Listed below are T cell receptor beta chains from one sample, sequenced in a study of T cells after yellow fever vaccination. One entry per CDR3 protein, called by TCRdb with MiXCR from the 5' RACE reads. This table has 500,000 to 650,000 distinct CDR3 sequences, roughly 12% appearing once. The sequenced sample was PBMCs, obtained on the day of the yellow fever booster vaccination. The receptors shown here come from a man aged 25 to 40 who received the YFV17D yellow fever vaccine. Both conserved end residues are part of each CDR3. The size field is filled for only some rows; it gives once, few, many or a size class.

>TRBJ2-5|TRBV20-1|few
CSARDTSGRGGETQYF
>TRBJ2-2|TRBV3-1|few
CASSHGANTGELFF
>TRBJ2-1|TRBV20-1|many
CSASTLASFNEQFF
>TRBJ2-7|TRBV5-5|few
CASSLLPRQGRVLEQYF
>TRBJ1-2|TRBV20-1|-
CSAEGGRPANYGYTF
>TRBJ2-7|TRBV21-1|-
CASSKDEIYEQYF
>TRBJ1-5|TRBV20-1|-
CSAQDRGSNQPQHF
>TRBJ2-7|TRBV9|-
CASSVEEGAYSYEQYF
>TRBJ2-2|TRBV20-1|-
CSARVSGNTGELFF
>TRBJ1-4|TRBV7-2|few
CASRLRGNGEKLFF
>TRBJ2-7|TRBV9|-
CASSVGTGTSAQNYEQYF
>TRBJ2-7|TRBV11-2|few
CASSSLSGRAPGYEQYF
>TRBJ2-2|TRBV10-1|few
CASSDAKLANTGELFF
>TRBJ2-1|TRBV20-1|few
CSAQRDGDEQFF
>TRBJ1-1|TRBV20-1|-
CSAKGSNRGAEAFF
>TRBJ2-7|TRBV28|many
CASTVLAGASEQYF
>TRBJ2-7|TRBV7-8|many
CASSPWLRTYEQYF
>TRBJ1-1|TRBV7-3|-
CASSRGTPRTAFF
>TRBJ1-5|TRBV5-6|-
CASSLLGRGNQPQHF
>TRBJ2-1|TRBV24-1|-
CATSPPGLGGNEQFF
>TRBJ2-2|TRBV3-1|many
CASSRGIATTELFF
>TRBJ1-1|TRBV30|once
CAWTYRGNTEAFF
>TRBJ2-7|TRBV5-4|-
CASSLQAGDGYEQYF
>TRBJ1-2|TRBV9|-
CASSVGINADYGYTF